This paragraph reports one TCR beta chain. The sample originates from a study of shared clonotypes between healthy human individuals. About the research overall: CD4 naive cells filled three plates per donor, CD4 memory three, CD8 naive two and CD8 memory one.

Positively selected for CCR7, the CD45RO-negative cells used as naive CD8 cells excluded terminally differentiated effector memory CD45RA+ cells. Participating donors were healthy, HIV-negative adults free of recent acute infections or vaccinations. Assay: immunoSEQ multiplex PCR; the TCRdb copy retains only in-frame clones and omits some. Among millions of clones listed, 93% were seen once. The germline CDR1 and CDR2 sequences are ENHRY and SYGVKD. CDR3 length: 13 amino acids. V was pared by 10 bases and J by 2 bases, with 4 bases of the junction left unmatched. This clonotype originated in a man aged 18 to 30 in good health. Some clones in this sample may be carry-over from other donors' samples. Sequenced sample: naive CD8+ T cells from PBMCs. The rearrangement joins TRBV10-3 to TRBJ2-1, with 8 bases fitting TRBD2. CDR3 coding DNA: TGTGCCACCACTAGCGGAGCCTACAATGAGCAGTTCTTC. This codes for CATTSGAYNEQFF.